Presented here are 15 T cell receptor beta chains from one specimen sequenced in a study of T cells expressing NK-cell markers. TCRdb reprocessed the 5' RACE reads, with one entry per CDR3 protein and no DNA. The sample holds 250,000 to 300,000 distinct CDR3 sequences. Source material: blood T cells: a sorted CD56 or NKG2C T cell subset, CD4+ or CD8+ T cells, or bulk PBMC T cells (not recorded which). Receptors originate from a man in his late teens or twenties in good health.

The chain uses TRBV20-1 and TRBJ1-4; TCRdb picks TRBD1, but there is no DNA to check that call. There are 13 residues in the CDR3. Germline-derived CDR1 and CDR2 are DFQATT and SNEGSKA (reference sequence). The CDR3 sequence: CSGAGVLNEKLFF.

This chain links TRBV25-1 with TRBJ2-3; absent DNA, TCRdb's TRBD1 call cannot be checked. CDR1 and CDR2 from the germline V gene are MGHDK and SYGVNS. This CDR3 is built from 16 residues. The CDR3 is CASSESPGGLPDTQYF.

The chain has TRBV5-1 and TRBJ2-7; TCRdb picks TRBD2, but there is no DNA to check that call. In germline, CDR1 is SGHRS, CDR2 YFSETQ. This CDR3 is 14 amino acids long. The CDR3 here is CASSNGLAAYEQYF.

The chain carries TRBV5-5 and TRBJ2-1; the TCRdb call, TRBD1, lacks DNA for checking. CDR3 size: 14 residues. Germline CDR1 and CDR2: SGHKS and YYEKEE (reference sequence). CDR3 residues: CASSRDRNENEQFF.

The CDR3 region is CASSQGLAGGPSTGELFF. The chain uses TRBV10-1 and TRBJ2-2; absent DNA, TCRdb's TRBD2 call cannot be checked. CDR1 and CDR2 from the germline V gene are WNHNN and SYGVQD (reference sequence). CDR3 length equals 18 residues.

The J gene is TRBJ2-1, the V gene TRBV5-6. The CDR3 loop spans 15 amino acids. Germline V gene lookup returns CDR1 SGHDT and CDR2 YYEEEE. CDR3 loop: CASSLYASSINEQFF.

The rearrangement links TRBV24-1 to TRBJ1-2; TCRdb indicates TRBD1, and absent DNA this call remains unverified. CDR1 and CDR2 (germline): KGHDR, SFDVKD. This CDR3 has 15 amino acids. The CDR3 region is CATSGAPFEDYGYTF.

The CDR3: CASWTGTNSPLHF. The chain joins TRBV27 to TRBJ1-6; TCRdb indicates TRBD1, and absent DNA this call remains unverified. The CDR3 has 13 residues. Per the germline V gene, CDR1 is MNHEY and CDR2 is SMNVEV (reference sequence).

The chain links TRBV29-1 to TRBJ2-5; TCRdb lists TRBD1, though no DNA is available to test this call. From germline, CDR1 is SQVTM and CDR2 ANQGSEA. The CDR3 loop spans 12 amino acids. The CDR3 loop reads CSAGVSQETQYF.

The chain is built from TRBV21-1 and TRBJ2-1; TCRdb's assignment of TRBD2 cannot be checked, as there is no DNA. TRBV21-1 is a pseudogene segment. This CDR3 region has 16 residues. CDR3 in amino acids: CATELGLAGAEPEQFF.

The chain links TRBV20-1 to TRBJ2-7; checking the TCRdb D call of TRBD2 is not possible without DNA. CDR1 and CDR2 from the germline V gene are DFQATT and SNEGSKA (reference sequence). CDR3 length: 15 amino acids. The CDR3 reads CSARGPGTKNYEQYF.

This chain uses TRBV20-1 with TRBJ2-7; TCRdb designates TRBD1, a call that cannot be tested without DNA. The CDR3 totals 14 residues. CDR1 DFQATT and CDR2 SNEGSKA come from the germline V gene (reference sequence). CDR3 region: CSASWDGSSYEQYF.

This chain uses TRBV12-3 or TRBV12-4 with TRBJ2-3; TCRdb names TRBD1, which stays unverified in the absence of DNA. This CDR3 comprises 13 residues. The CDR3 is CASNGQGSDTQYF.

The rearrangement joins TRBV5-1 to TRBJ1-3; TCRdb indicates TRBD1, and absent DNA this call remains unverified. The CDR3 totals 15 residues. The germline gives CDR1 SGHRS, CDR2 YFSETQ. CDR3 amino acids: CASSLLPTGGNTIYF.

The chain couples TRBV12-3 or TRBV12-4 to TRBJ2-1; TCRdb names TRBD1, which stays unverified in the absence of DNA. CDR3 size: 15 residues. The CDR3 spells CASSFTGSALNEQFF.